The 9 T cell receptor beta chains presented below share a single source sample, sequenced in a study of T cells in Graves' hyperthyroidism and ophthalmopathy (dated by TCRdb to about 2019). Library method: multiplex PCR. Sequencing instrument: Illumina HiSeq 2000. Amplification of TCR beta CDR3 regions was carried out from RNA transcripts. For the first round of RT-PCR on the TCR CDR3, the HTBI primer set was used together with the Qiagen OneStep RT-PCR kit. TCRdb reprocessed the public reads (quality trimming at Q25 with fastp, clone calling with MiXCR) and kept in-frame beta chains. Rows are combined by CDR3 protein, so each entry shows the most common genes and DNA. The sample table contains 550,000 to 800,000 distinct CDR3 sequences; only one count was recorded for 15% to 20% of them. The leading ten clones occupy 15% to 19% of the sample. Sequenced material: blood. The source of these receptors is a man between 45 and 60 years old with Graves' hyperthyroidism.

Note on this clonotype: One end of the junction fails to match germline, which may point to a read error. V is TRBV7-9 and J is TRBJ2-2, with 9 positions matching TRBD2. Germline values: CDR1 SEHNR, CDR2 FQNEAQ (reference sequence). The CDR3 spans 17 residues. The CDR3 here is CASRLGLADANTEELFF. DNA of the CDR3: TGTGCCAGCAGACTGGGACTAGCAGACGCGAACACCGAGGAGCTGTTTTTT.

This clonotype was seen ten or more times. V gene TRBV12-5 combines with J gene TRBJ1-5, with 10 bases fitting TRBD1. This CDR3 is 17 amino acids long. CDR1 LGHNT and CDR2 FRNRAP come from the germline V gene. V was clipped by 0 bases and J by 2 bases; unmatched bases: 4. CDR3 sequence reads: CASGLVKGQGCNQPQHF. DNA for the CDR3: TGTGCTAGTGGTTTGGTAAAGGGACAGGGGTGCAATCAGCCCCAGCATTTT.

In this sample, this clonotype turned up many times. The V call is TRBV2, the J call TRBJ2-5; 12 bases are shared with TRBD2. Germline assignment: CDR1 SNHLY and CDR2 FYNNEI. Unmatched junction bases numbered 9, after V lost 6 bases and J lost 4 bases. This CDR3 comprises 16 residues. CDR3 DNA sequence: TGTGCCAGCAGAGAGACTAGCGGGAGATGGGGAGAGACCCAGTACTTC. As protein: CASRETSGRWGETQYF.

The J gene is TRBJ2-1, the V gene TRBV18, with D possibly being TRBD1 (5 bases). This CDR3 spans 15 amino acids. V shed 3 bases and J shed 0 bases, with 9 bases lying between them. Germline V gene data show CDR1 as KGHSH and CDR2 as LQKENI. The CDR3 reads CASSPPGFSYNEQFF. In DNA form, the CDR3 reads TGTGCCAGCTCACCGCCAGGGTTCTCCTACAATGAGCAGTTCTTC.

This clonotype occurred many times. V gene TRBV20-1 combines with J gene TRBJ2-5; 11 bases fit TRBD2. With 3 bases clipped from V and 4 bases from J, the junction kept 13 bases outside the gene matches. The CDR3 has 17 residues. Germline CDR1 DFQATT, CDR2 SNEGSKA (reference sequence). The CDR3 DNA sequence: TGCAGTGCTAGGGGGGGTAGGAGACTAGCGGGAATAGAGACCCAGTACTTC. The encoded protein is CSARGGRRLAGIETQYF.

This chain connects TRBV5-8 to TRBJ2-1, with 7 bases that match TRBD1. The germline CDR1 and CDR2 sequences are SGHTS and YDEGEE. The trim removed 2 bases at V and 6 bases at J, leaving 11 bases unmatched. This CDR3 has 16 amino acids. DNA for the CDR3: TGTGCCAGCAGCTTCTGGGGAAGGGGGCACCCCAATGAGCAGTTCTTC. As protein: CASSFWGRGHPNEQFF.

The J gene is TRBJ2-3, the V gene TRBV28; 7 nucleotides line up with TRBD1. The length of the CDR3 is 16 residues. CDR1 is MDHEN, CDR2 SYDVKM, per germline. The V and J ends lost 5 bases and 1 base, in that order; junction bases with no gene match: 9. This CDR3 is CASSPGQATGTDTQYF. The CDR3 coding sequence is TGTGCCAGCAGTCCCGGACAGGCCACGGGCACAGATACGCAGTATTTT. Together with reference TRBV28 and TRBJ2-3, the CDR3 gives the full variable domain: DVKVTQSSRYLVKRTGEKVFLECVQDMDHENMFWYRQDPGLGLRLIYFSYDVKMKEKGDIPEGYSVSREKKERFSLILESASTNQTSMYLCASSPGQATGTDTQYFGPGTRLTVL.

A remark on this clonotype: A junction end diverges from the germline sequence, so it may reflect a read error. The V call is TRBV7-7, the J call TRBJ2-2; maybe TRBD1 (7 bases). The CDR3 sequence is 13 residues long. Germline CDR1 is SSHAT and CDR2 is FNYEAQ (reference sequence). The CDR3: CASSQGGPGELFF. CDR3 nucleotides: TGTGCTAGCAGCCAGGGGGGTCCCGGGGAGCTGTTTTTT.

This clonotype was observed many times. The V call is TRBV27, the J call TRBJ2-2, with 7 bases fitting TRBD2. The length of the CDR3 is 14 residues. Germline-derived CDR1 and CDR2 are MNHEY and SMNVEV (reference sequence). The V gene end was trimmed by 2 bases and the J gene end by 7 bases; junction bases not matched to a gene: 4. The CDR3 DNA reads as TGTGCCAGCAGTTTAGCGGGAGTAGGCGGGGAGCTGTTTTTT. Its translation is CASSLAGVGGELFF.